Listed below are T cell receptor beta chains from one sample, sequenced in a study of T cell repertoires in cytomegalovirus infection. TCRdb fed the reads into MiXCR, producing one record per CDR3 protein. Among fewer than 700,000 distinct CDR3 sequences, about 24% were seen once, and the ten largest hold around 7.6%. The sequenced material came from CD8+ T cells from PBMCs. The source is a human donor in good health (CMV status not recorded). Some clones in this sample may be carry-over from other donors' samples. The CDR3 runs from the conserved cysteine through the conserved F or W. The D gene is left open where the match is weak. Clone size is not always given. Where it is, it says once, few, many or a class for expanded clones.

V: TRBV29-1; J: TRBJ2-5; length: 9; D: NA; size: few; DNA: TGCAGCGACACAGAGACCCAGTACTTC; CDR3: CSDTETQYF
V: TRBV12-3/TRBV12-4; J: TRBJ2-1; length: 19; D: NA; size: few; DNA: TGTGCCAGCAGCCCGATCGGGTACTACCCCCAGAGCTCCTACAATGAGCAGTTCTTC; CDR3: CASSPIGYYPQSSYNEQFF
V: TRBV5-4; J: TRBJ2-1; length: 15; D: TRBD1; size: NA; DNA: TGTGCCAGCAGCTACAACAGGGGTTCCTACAATGAGCAGTTCTTC; CDR3: CASSYNRGSYNEQFF
V: TRBV5-1; J: TRBJ1-1; length: 12; D: TRBD1; size: NA; DNA: TGCGCCTGCCGGGACAGGGATAATGAAGCTTTCTTT; CDR3: CACRDRDNEAFF
V: TRBV7-9; J: TRBJ2-7; length: 12; D: NA; size: NA; DNA: TGTGCCAGCAGCTCTAGGCCCTACGAGCAGTACTTC; CDR3: CASSSRPYEQYF
V: TRBV20-1; J: TRBJ2-1; length: 14; D: NA; size: few; DNA: TGCAGTGCTAGGGGGCCGAACCGGCAGAATGAGCAGTTCTTC; CDR3: CSARGPNRQNEQFF
V: TRBV6-2/TRBV6-3; J: TRBJ2-3; length: 15; D: NA; size: NA; DNA: TGTGCCAGCAGTTACAGGGAGGCACGCACAGATACGCAGTATTTT; CDR3: CASSYREARTDTQYF
V: TRBV27; J: TRBJ2-2; length: 18; D: TRBD2; size: NA; DNA: TGTGCCAGCAGTTTAGAGCGGAGCGGGGGACGCTACACCGGGGAGCTGTTTTTT; CDR3: CASSLERSGGRYTGELFF
V: TRBV28; J: TRBJ1-2; length: 15; D: TRBD1; size: NA; DNA: TGTGCCAGCAGTTATCTACAGGGGGCCATCTATGGCTACACCTTC; CDR3: CASSYLQGAIYGYTF
V: TRBV14; J: TRBJ2-1; length: 15; D: NA; size: NA; DNA: TGTGCCAGCAGCCAAAGGAGGGACCTTAGGAGTGAGCAGTTCTTC; CDR3: CASSQRRDLRSEQFF
V: TRBV7-3; J: TRBJ2-3; length: 13; D: NA; size: NA; DNA: TGTGCCAGCAGCGAACTACCCACAGATACGCAGTATTTT; CDR3: CASSELPTDTQYF
V: TRBV7-9; J: TRBJ1-1; length: 12; D: NA; size: many; DNA: TGTGCCAGCAGCACCCGGAACACTGAAGCTTTCTTT; CDR3: CASSTRNTEAFF
V: TRBV29-1; J: TRBJ1-1; length: 18; D: NA; size: NA; DNA: TGCAGCGTTGTCCTGGCCCTCGGTACTGGGGATTGGAACACTGAAGCTTTCTTT; CDR3: CSVVLALGTGDWNTEAFF
V: TRBV20-1; J: TRBJ2-7; length: 15; D: TRBD1; size: NA; DNA: TGCAGTACTAGAGATACCAGGGGGCTTTTCTACGAGCAGTACTTC; CDR3: CSTRDTRGLFYEQYF
V: TRBV28; J: TRBJ2-1; length: 14; D: NA; size: NA; DNA: TGTGCCAGCAGTTCGGACACCTACTACAATGAGCAGTTCTTC; CDR3: CASSSDTYYNEQFF
V: TRBV15; J: TRBJ2-2; length: 15; D: NA; size: NA; DNA: TGTGCCACCAGCAACAAGGGGCCTCATACCGGGGAGCTGTTTTTT; CDR3: CATSNKGPHTGELFF
V: TRBV6-1; J: TRBJ2-3; length: 15; D: TRBD2; size: NA; DNA: TGTGCCAGCAGTTTCGATAGCGGGGGCCCAGATACGCAGTATTTT; CDR3: CASSFDSGGPDTQYF
V: TRBV7-6; J: TRBJ2-7; length: 15; D: TRBD1; size: many; DNA: TGTGCCAGCAGCGTAGGGACAGGGCCTATTTACGAGCAGTACTTC; CDR3: CASSVGTGPIYEQYF
V: TRBV29-1; J: TRBJ1-2; length: 13; D: NA; size: few; DNA: TGCAGCGTTGAGTTAGGGGGTACTGATGGCTACACCTTC; CDR3: CSVELGGTDGYTF
V: TRBV7-2; J: TRBJ1-1; length: 14; D: TRBD1; size: many; DNA: TGTGCCAGCAGTGACAGGGGACTGAACACTGAAGCTTTCTTT; CDR3: CASSDRGLNTEAFF
V: TRBV6-4; J: TRBJ2-3; length: 12; D: NA; size: few; DNA: TGTGCCAGCACCCCCACGTCAGATACGCAGTATTTT; CDR3: CASTPTSDTQYF
V: TRBV14; J: TRBJ2-1; length: 13; D: NA; size: many; DNA: TGTGCCAGCAGCCAAGAAACCTACAATGAGCAGTTCTTC; CDR3: CASSQETYNEQFF
V: TRBV6-2/TRBV6-3; J: TRBJ2-1; length: 15; D: TRBD2; size: few; DNA: TGTGCCAGCAGTTACCTACGGGGGGGGGGCGACGAGCAGTTCTTC; CDR3: CASSYLRGGGDEQFF
V: TRBV28; J: TRBJ2-2; length: 13; D: NA; size: NA; DNA: TGTGCCAGCAGTTTAATGGGGCTCGGGGAGCTGTTTTTT; CDR3: CASSLMGLGELFF
V: TRBV14; J: TRBJ1-1; length: 17; D: NA; size: few; DNA: TGTGCCAGCAGCCAAGATGGGGCTGAGGGGCCTAACACTGAAGCTTTCTTT; CDR3: CASSQDGAEGPNTEAFF
V: TRBV28; J: TRBJ2-5; length: 16; D: TRBD2; size: many; DNA: TGTGCCAGCAGTCTGACTAGCGGGGCCTACCAAGAGACCCAGTACTTC; CDR3: CASSLTSGAYQETQYF
V: TRBV11-1; J: TRBJ2-5; length: 12; D: NA; size: NA; DNA: TGTGCCAGCAGCTTTTCAAAAGAGACCCAGTACTTC; CDR3: CASSFSKETQYF
V: TRBV20-1; J: TRBJ1-2; length: 13; D: NA; size: few; DNA: TGCAGTGCTAGAACCCAAGCCGGGGAAGGCTACACCTTC; CDR3: CSARTQAGEGYTF
V: TRBV18; J: TRBJ2-5; length: 17; D: TRBD1; size: NA; DNA: TGTGCCAGCTCCCCAGGACAGGGGCGTTTGGATCAAGAGACCCAGTACTTC; CDR3: CASSPGQGRLDQETQYF
V: TRBV12-5; J: TRBJ1-2; length: 16; D: TRBD1; size: few; DNA: TGTGCTAGTGGTTTGGAAACAGAAGACAGGGCCTATGGCTACACCTTC; CDR3: CASGLETEDRAYGYTF
V: TRBV19; J: TRBJ2-7; length: 11; D: NA; size: NA; DNA: TGTGCCAGTTCACACCTATACGAGCAGTACTTC; CDR3: CASSHLYEQYF
V: TRBV7-2; J: TRBJ1-3; length: 18; D: NA; size: many; DNA: TGTGCCAGCAGCTTAGCCCCCCGAGGGGAGAGAGTTGGAAACACCATATATTTT; CDR3: CASSLAPRGERVGNTIYF
V: TRBV7-9; J: TRBJ2-7; length: 10; D: NA; size: NA; DNA: TGTGCCAGCAGCACCTACGAGCAGTACTTC; CDR3: CASSTYEQYF
V: TRBV28; J: TRBJ2-7; length: 13; D: TRBD1; size: many; DNA: TGTGCCAGCATCCGACAGGGGAACTACGAGCAGTACTTC; CDR3: CASIRQGNYEQYF
V: TRBV29-1; J: TRBJ1-2; length: 13; D: NA; size: few; DNA: TGCAGCGTTGAAGATCATAGGGGAGAAGGCTACACCTTC; CDR3: CSVEDHRGEGYTF
V: TRBV19; J: TRBJ2-1; length: 12; D: NA; size: NA; DNA: TGTGCCAGTAGCCTTCCGGGGACAGAGCAGTTCTTC; CDR3: CASSLPGTEQFF
V: TRBV19; J: TRBJ2-2; length: 15; D: NA; size: NA; DNA: TGTGCCAGTAGTATCTTCCAGGGAAACACCGGGGAGCTGTTTTTT; CDR3: CASSIFQGNTGELFF
V: TRBV7-9; J: TRBJ2-3; length: 12; D: NA; size: few; DNA: TGTGCCAGCAGATCACAGGCCGATACGCAGTATTTT; CDR3: CASRSQADTQYF
V: TRBV19; J: TRBJ1-1; length: 14; D: TRBD1; size: few; DNA: TGTGCCAGTAGTAACATCAGGGGGAGACCTGAAGCTTTCTTT; CDR3: CASSNIRGRPEAFF
V: TRBV28; J: TRBJ2-3; length: 15; D: TRBD2; size: NA; DNA: TGTGCCAGCGACGACCTTGGGGGGGGCACAGATACGCAGTATTTT; CDR3: CASDDLGGGTDTQYF
V: TRBV12-3/TRBV12-4; J: TRBJ1-5; length: 14; D: NA; size: few; DNA: TGTGCCAGCAGTTCAACTGCCTACAATCAGCCCCAGCATTTT; CDR3: CASSSTAYNQPQHF
V: TRBV4-1; J: TRBJ1-5; length: 14; D: TRBD1; size: few; DNA: TGCGCCAGCAGCTTTGGGACAGGGGACCAGCCCCAGCATTTT; CDR3: CASSFGTGDQPQHF